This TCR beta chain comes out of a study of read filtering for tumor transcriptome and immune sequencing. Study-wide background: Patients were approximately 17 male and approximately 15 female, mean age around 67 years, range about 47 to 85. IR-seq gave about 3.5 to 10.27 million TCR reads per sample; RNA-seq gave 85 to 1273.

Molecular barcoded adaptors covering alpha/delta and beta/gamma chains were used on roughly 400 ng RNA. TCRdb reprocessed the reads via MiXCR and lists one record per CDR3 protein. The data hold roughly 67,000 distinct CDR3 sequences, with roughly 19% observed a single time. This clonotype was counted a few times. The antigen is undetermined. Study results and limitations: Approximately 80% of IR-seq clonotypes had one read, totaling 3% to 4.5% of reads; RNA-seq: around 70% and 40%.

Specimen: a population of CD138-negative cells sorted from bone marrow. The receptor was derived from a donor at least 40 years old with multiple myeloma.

The CDR3 loop reads CSVDGTGGNEQYF. The CDR3 region has the DNA TGCAGCGTTGACGGGACAGGGGGCAACGAGCAGTACTTC. This chain uses TRBV29-1 with TRBJ2-7; 12 nucleotides agree with TRBD1. Germline trimming cut 3 bases from V and 5 bases from J; bases unmatched to any gene: 2. The CDR3 totals 13 residues. CDR1 SQVTM and CDR2 ANQGSEA come from the germline V gene.